This note documents a single T cell receptor beta chain sequence. Its target is not known. The sample originates from a study of shared clonotypes between healthy human individuals. Study overall: Researchers drew samples from two women and a few men aged 18 to 49. Whole-study findings and limits: On the whole, naive subsets had larger estimated richness than memory subsets had. Blood was the only sampled material, and tissue repertoires likely differ.

V lost 4 bases and J 4 bases, leaving 10 bases between the germline ends. The germline V gene encodes CDR1 SGHDT and CDR2 YYEEEE. There are 13 residues in the CDR3. Naivety among CD8 cells was defined by CD45RO negativity and positive CCR7 selection, thereby excluding terminally differentiated effector memory CD45RA+ cells. The table came from immunoSEQ multiplex PCR; TCRdb's copy has only in-frame clones and leaves some out. This table holds over 2 million clones, less than 95% found once. The sequence came from a man aged 18 to 30 in good health. Sample: naive CD8+ T cells sorted from blood. This chain joins TRBV5-6 and TRBJ2-3, with TRBD2 as a possible D gene (5 bases). CDR3 in amino acids: CASSPPGSDTQYF. In nucleotides, the CDR3 is TGTGCCAGCAGCCCCCCGGGGTCAGATACGCAGTATTTT.